This is a list of T cell receptor beta chains from one sample in a study of blood T cell repertoires in COVID-19. Clones were sequenced by immunoSEQ multiplex PCR, and TCRdb holds only the in-frame ones, with some missing. The sample has around 300,000 clones, roughly 91% seen once. The specimen was PBMCs or T cells enriched from blood (not recorded which). These receptors were taken from a woman in her twenties or thirties who had recovered from COVID-19. Each CDR3 is given without its conserved first and last residue. Each record gives: CDR3 protein, J gene, D gene, V gene. A D gene is named only where the DNA matches it firmly.

cdr3_aa: ASSLERTPTVGSGNTIY; j_call: TRBJ1-3; d_call: .; v_call: TRBV7-9
cdr3_aa: ASSFKGAGEQY; j_call: TRBJ2-7; d_call: TRBD1; v_call: TRBV11-2
cdr3_aa: ASSITSYEQF; j_call: TRBJ2-1; d_call: .; v_call: TRBV11-2
cdr3_aa: ASSEVSYNYGYT; j_call: TRBJ1-2; d_call: .; v_call: TRBV19
cdr3_aa: ASSIKIGAGELF; j_call: TRBJ2-2; d_call: .; v_call: TRBV19
cdr3_aa: ASSYTGLGEKLF; j_call: TRBJ1-4; d_call: .; v_call: TRBV6-5
cdr3_aa: ASRTGGYGYT; j_call: TRBJ1-2; d_call: TRBD1; v_call: TRBV19
cdr3_aa: ASSIGPGQENFYGYT; j_call: TRBJ1-2; d_call: TRBD1; v_call: TRBV19
cdr3_aa: ASSRGTGSNQPQH; j_call: TRBJ1-5; d_call: .; v_call: TRBV5-1
cdr3_aa: ASSLGPGQGQGNYGYT; j_call: TRBJ1-2; d_call: TRBD1; v_call: TRBV27
cdr3_aa: ATSRETGYEQY; j_call: TRBJ2-7; d_call: .; v_call: TRBV15
cdr3_aa: ASRRTGLNTEAF; j_call: TRBJ1-1; d_call: TRBD1; v_call: TRBV7-2
cdr3_aa: ATSTTGYGYT; j_call: TRBJ1-2; d_call: .; v_call: TRBV15
cdr3_aa: ASSRTGFEGSGNTIY; j_call: TRBJ1-3; d_call: TRBD1; v_call: TRBV6-6
cdr3_aa: ASSGRGGLLAGGPGWNNEQF; j_call: TRBJ2-1; d_call: TRBD2; v_call: TRBV9
cdr3_aa: ASSRDRGTHEQY; j_call: TRBJ2-7; d_call: TRBD1; v_call: TRBV6-5
cdr3_aa: ASSYGTSGDYEQY; j_call: TRBJ2-7; d_call: TRBD2; v_call: TRBV6-5
cdr3_aa: ASSINAGGEKLF; j_call: TRBJ1-4; d_call: .; v_call: TRBV19
cdr3_aa: AWRAGHDGYT; j_call: TRBJ1-2; d_call: .; v_call: TRBV30
cdr3_aa: ASSPGQGTNEQF; j_call: TRBJ2-1; d_call: TRBD1; v_call: TRBV18
cdr3_aa: ASSLAGEQQETQY; j_call: TRBJ2-5; d_call: .; v_call: TRBV5-6
cdr3_aa: ATSREDTGSLH; j_call: TRBJ1-6; d_call: .; v_call: TRBV15
cdr3_aa: ASGRGRTEAF; j_call: TRBJ1-1; d_call: TRBD1; v_call: TRBV28
cdr3_aa: ASIDRGINTEAF; j_call: TRBJ1-1; d_call: TRBD1; v_call: TRBV7-2
cdr3_aa: ASSIDTYYGYT; j_call: TRBJ1-2; d_call: .; v_call: TRBV19
cdr3_aa: ASTGTGRLEQF; j_call: TRBJ2-1; d_call: TRBD1; v_call: TRBV19
cdr3_aa: ASSWARAGGSGEQY; j_call: TRBJ2-7; d_call: .; v_call: TRBV6-6
cdr3_aa: ASSWDSNSPLH; j_call: TRBJ1-6; d_call: TRBD1; v_call: TRBV27
cdr3_aa: ASTNGRGEQF; j_call: TRBJ2-1; d_call: .; v_call: TRBV6-6